One sample yielded the 26 T cell receptor beta chains listed below, sequenced in a study of blood T cell repertoires in COVID-19. The data were produced by immunoSEQ multiplex PCR, yet TCRdb's version contains in-frame clones alone and is incomplete. The sample lists around 150,000 clones, 80% occurring once. The sample comprised PBMCs or T cells enriched from blood (not recorded which). The receptors stem from a woman aged 55-70 years who had recovered from COVID-19.

The DNA of the CDR3 is TGTGCCAGCAGTTATTCAGACCGTCATCAGGGCGAGCAGTACTTC. This codes for CASSYSDRHQGEQYF. The rearrangement uses TRBV6-5 and TRBJ2-7, with a weak D call TRBD1 (5 bases). V was cut by 3 bases and J by 6 bases, with 18 bases left in between. The CDR3 spans 15 residues. In germline, CDR1 is MNHEY, CDR2 SVGAGI.

This clone has more than one count but fewer than ten. The J gene is TRBJ2-7, the V gene TRBV7-2, with D unclear. CDR1 is SGHTA and CDR2 is FQGNSA in the germline V gene. The CDR3 covers 13 residues. The ends were cut back, 1 base at V and 3 bases at J, with 7 bases in the middle. The CDR3 reads CASSLEPVYEQYF. The CDR3 DNA is TGTGCCAGCAGCTTAGAGCCGGTCTACGAGCAGTACTTC.

This clone was seen once. The chain carries TRBV6-5 and TRBJ2-7, with a possible D match to TRBD1 (5 bases). V shed 6 bases and J shed 4 bases, with 13 bases lying between them. Per germline, CDR1 MNHEY and CDR2 SVGAGI. The CDR3 totals 13 residues. The CDR3 sequence is CASSFSRQYEQYF. The CDR3 region has the DNA TGTGCCAGCAGCTTTTCTAGACAGTACGAGCAGTACTTC.

The CDR3 DNA reads TGTGCCAGCAGCTTGATTGGCGGGGGGGCGTTAGAGACCCAGTACTTC. The encoded protein is CASSLIGGGALETQYF. The V call is TRBV5-6, the J call TRBJ2-5, with 9 bases fitting TRBD2. Germline V gene sequence: CDR1 SGHDT, CDR2 YYEEEE. The CDR3 length is 16 residues. V trimming: 1 base; J trimming: 4 bases; junction bases outside the gene matches: 8.

The chain links TRBV29-1 to TRBJ2-1, with D possibly TRBD2 on 6 matching bases. The CDR3 runs 14 residues. Trimming left V 1 base short and J 4 bases short, with 11 bases between. CDR1 and CDR2 (germline): SQVTM, ANQGSEA. The CDR3 nucleotides are TGCAGCGTTGAAGGGGGGACTCTATACAATGAGCAGTTCTTC. Its translation is CSVEGGTLYNEQFF.

In nucleotides, the CDR3 is TGTGCCAGCAGTCCCGGACAGGGGGCCTCCCCTAACTATGGCTACACCTTC. It codes for CASSPGQGASPNYGYTF. The J gene is TRBJ1-2, the V gene TRBV6-6, with 11 bases matching TRBD1. J gave up 0 bases and V 5 bases, and 8 bases lay outside the gene matches. The V gene's germline CDR1 is MNHNY and CDR2 SVGAGI (reference sequence). This CDR3 has 17 amino acids.

The chain is built from TRBV6-1 and TRBJ2-3; TRBD1 matches at 7 bases. The CDR3 is 16 amino acids. With 4 bases clipped from V and 4 bases from J, the junction kept 11 bases outside the gene matches. CDR1 is MNHNS and CDR2 is SASEGT in the germline V gene. The CDR3 bases are TGTGCCAGCAGTGTGAGAGACAGGGTGCCCCCAGATACGCAGTATTTT. Its protein product is CASSVRDRVPPDTQYF.

This clone was detected once. The chain has TRBV10-3 and TRBJ2-1, with D maybe TRBD1 (6 bases). CDR3 size: 14 residues. Germline-derived CDR1 and CDR2 are ENHRY and SYGVKD. V lost 0 bases, J lost 8 bases, and 11 bases lay in between. The CDR3 DNA reads as TGTGCCATCAGTGAGTCGGGGACAATCCATGAGCAGTTCTTC. This codes for CAISESGTIHEQFF.

The rearrangement uses TRBV19 and TRBJ1-3; D remains unclear. CDR1 LNHDA and CDR2 SQIVND come from the germline V gene (reference sequence). This CDR3 has 14 amino acids. The V end lost 3 bases, the J end lost 11 bases, and 17 bases lay between the germline ends. Written as DNA, the CDR3 is TGTGCCAGTAGTATCGGCGGCGGCCGGAGGGCCATATATTTT. Amino acid sequence: CASSIGGGRRAIYF.

Only a few counts were recorded for this clone. The chain combines TRBV3-1 (or the pseudogene TRBV3-2) with TRBJ1-1; D is uncertain. The CDR3 loop spans 14 amino acids. The germline V and J ends were trimmed by 0 bases and 5 bases, with 10 bases remaining between them. In germline, CDR1 is LGHDT, CDR2 YNNKEL (reference sequence). The CDR3 nucleotides read TGTGCCAGCAGCCAAGATAGTACGGGGACTGAAGCTTTCTTT. Protein sequence: CASSQDSTGTEAFF.

This clone is categorized as medium-sized. The chain couples TRBV6-5 to TRBJ1-1; 7 nucleotides agree with TRBD1. J lost 8 bases, V lost 0 bases, and 3 bases had no gene match. The CDR3 has 13 amino acids. Germline CDR1 is MNHEY and CDR2 is SVGAGI. DNA for the CDR3: TGTGCCAGCAGTTACTCTCGACAGGGCGAAGCTTTCTTT. Translated, it gives CASSYSRQGEAFF.

This chain links TRBV10-3 with TRBJ1-1; D gene ambiguous. This CDR3 contains 17 residues. V was pared by 2 bases and J by 1 base, with 17 bases between. Germline V lookup: CDR1 ENHRY, CDR2 SYGVKD. Here the CDR3 reads CAISERGLERPNTEAFF. As DNA, the CDR3 is TGTGCCATCAGTGAGAGAGGTTTGGAACGGCCGAACACTGAAGCTTTCTTT.

The chain uses TRBV19 and TRBJ2-1; 9 bases are shared with TRBD1. The CDR3 has 15 residues. V gave up 6 bases and J gave up 4 bases; unmatched junction bases: 7. Germline loops: CDR1 LNHDA, CDR2 SQIVND (reference sequence). The CDR3 loop is CASRDRGQGYNEQFF. The CDR3 DNA reads TGTGCCAGTAGGGACCGGGGACAGGGATACAATGAGCAGTTCTTC.

The chain uses TRBV11-3 and TRBJ2-1; D may be TRBD2 (6 bases). Per the germline V gene, CDR1 is SGHNT and CDR2 is YENEEA. V lost 1 base and J 7 bases, leaving 17 bases between the germline ends. The CDR3 loop spans 16 amino acids. The CDR3 loop reads CASSLGVRGTENEQFF. DNA of the CDR3: TGTGCCAGCAGCTTAGGGGTACGGGGGACCGAGAATGAGCAGTTCTTC.

Turning to this clone: The same CDR3 also results from other DNA sequences found in this sample. The rearrangement uses TRBV5-4 and TRBJ2-5, with 8 bases aligning to TRBD2. CDR1 and CDR2 from the germline V gene are SGHNT and YYREEE (reference sequence). This CDR3 comprises 13 residues. V lost 4 bases to trimming and J lost 4 bases; unmatched junction nucleotides: 3. The CDR3 sequence is CASSTGGLETQYF. CDR3 in DNA: TGTGCCAGCAGCACGGGGGGGTTAGAGACCCAGTACTTC. The complete variable domain, with remaining parts taken from reference TRBV5-4 and TRBJ2-5, reads ETGVTQSPTHLIKTRGQQVTLRCSSQSGHNTVSWYQQALGQGPQFIFQYYREEENGRGNFPPRFSGLQFPNYSSELNVNALELDDSALYLCASSTGGLETQYFGPGTRLLVL.

V and J are TRBV12-3 or TRBV12-4 and TRBJ1-4; D is uncertain. Trimming pared 3 bases from V and 3 bases from J, leaving 5 bases between. CDR3 length equals 13 residues. The CDR3 DNA sequence: TGTGCCAGCAGTTTGAGGGCTAATGAAAAACTGTTTTTT. This encodes CASSLRANEKLFF.

The rearrangement uses TRBV27 and TRBJ1-2, with TRBD1 as a possible D gene (6 bases). This CDR3 is 13 amino acids long. Germline V gives CDR1 MNHEY, CDR2 SMNVEV (reference sequence). V was trimmed by 8 bases and J by 4 bases, leaving 14 bases between them. The CDR3 sequence: CASGGHEGYGYTF. In nucleotides, the CDR3 is TGTGCCAGCGGGGGACATGAGGGCTATGGCTACACCTTC.

The rearrangement joins TRBV5-1 to TRBJ2-3; TRBD2 matches 8 bases. V lost 6 bases, J lost 0 bases, and 3 bases stayed unmatched. Germline V gives CDR1 SGHRS, CDR2 YFSETQ. The length of the CDR3 is 14 residues. CDR3 region: CASKERGSTDTQYF. CDR3 DNA: TGCGCCAGCAAAGAGCGGGGGAGCACAGATACGCAGTATTTT.

This chain links TRBV5-4 with TRBJ2-5; D unresolved. Per germline, CDR1 SGHNT and CDR2 YYREEE (reference sequence). The CDR3 has 14 residues. V lost 1 base to trimming and J lost 5 bases, with 12 bases between them. The CDR3 region is CASSLTPVPETQYF. CDR3 DNA sequence: TGTGCCAGCAGCTTGACACCCGTTCCCGAGACCCAGTACTTC. Together with reference TRBV5-4 and TRBJ2-5, the CDR3 gives the full variable domain: ETGVTQSPTHLIKTRGQQVTLRCSSQSGHNTVSWYQQALGQGPQFIFQYYREEENGRGNFPPRFSGLQFPNYSSELNVNALELDDSALYLCASSLTPVPETQYFGPGTRLLVL.

The chain has TRBV5-4 and TRBJ2-4, with a weak D call TRBD2 (5 bases). The CDR3 has 14 amino acids. From germline, CDR1 is SGHNT and CDR2 YYREEE (reference sequence). The V end was cut by 0 bases, the J end by 7 bases, with 11 bases between. The CDR3 protein is CASSLAEGLNIQYF. DNA of the CDR3: TGTGCCAGCAGCTTGGCTGAGGGCTTGAACATTCAGTACTTC.

V is TRBV5-4 and J is TRBJ1-5; 7 positions match TRBD1. The CDR3 consists of 16 residues. The J segment lost 0 bases and the V segment lost 3 bases, leaving 6 bases of the junction unmatched. The germline gives CDR1 SGHNT, CDR2 YYREEE (reference sequence). DNA for the CDR3: TGTGCCAGCAGCTGGAGACAGGGTTTTAGCAATCAGCCCCAGCATTTT. Amino acid sequence: CASSWRQGFSNQPQHF. The full variable domain, with the rest looked up from reference TRBV5-4 and TRBJ1-5, is ETGVTQSPTHLIKTRGQQVTLRCSSQSGHNTVSWYQQALGQGPQFIFQYYREEENGRGNFPPRFSGLQFPNYSSELNVNALELDDSALYLCASSWRQGFSNQPQHFGDGTRLSIL.

V is TRBV23-1 and J is TRBJ2-7; D unresolved. TRBV23-1 is noted as an ORF with a role that remains uncertain. V dropped 4 bases and J dropped 3 bases, with 13 bases sitting between them. This CDR3 spans 14 amino acids. The CDR3 DNA sequence: TGCGCCAGCAGTCCTGGGCACCCCCTCTACGAGCAGTACTTC. Translated: CASSPGHPLYEQYF.

The V and J genes are TRBV19 and TRBJ2-5, with 8 bases matching TRBD2. The CDR3 spans 16 residues. The V and J ends lost 3 bases and 5 bases, in that order; junction bases with no gene match: 11. Looked up from germline, CDR1 is LNHDA and CDR2 is SQIVND (reference sequence). The CDR3 DNA follows: TGTGCCAGTAGTATTTCGTCGCGGGGGGCAGGGGAGACCCAGTACTTC. This codes for CASSISSRGAGETQYF.

The chain employs TRBV4-1 and TRBJ2-1, with TRBD2 identical over 16 bases. The CDR3 covers 16 residues. V dropped 4 bases and J dropped 9; count of bases not matched to a gene: 6. Germline V gene sequence: CDR1 MGHRA, CDR2 YSYEKL. This CDR3 is CASSLAGTSGGGEQFF. The CDR3, as DNA: TGCGCCAGCAGCCTAGCCGGGACTAGCGGGGGGGGTGAGCAGTTCTTC.

This chain uses TRBV5-1 with TRBJ2-7; unclear D gene. The CDR3 runs 15 residues. The germline gives CDR1 SGHRS, CDR2 YFSETQ. V gave up 0 bases and J gave up 5 bases, with 15 bases separating them. The CDR3 sequence: CASSLGDSITDEQYF. The CDR3 DNA reads TGCGCCAGCAGCTTGGGCGATTCAATAACGGACGAGCAGTACTTC.

The rearrangement joins TRBV7-6 to TRBJ2-7; 10 bases match TRBD1. Germline values: CDR1 SGHVS, CDR2 FNYEAQ. The ends lost 1 base at V and 2 bases at J; junction bases unmatched: 2. The CDR3 is made up of 15 amino acids. CDR3 nucleotides: TGTGCCAGCAGCTTAGGGGACAGGGGAACCTACGAGCAGTACTTC. Amino acid sequence: CASSLGDRGTYEQYF. Complete variable domain (other parts from reference TRBV7-6 and TRBJ2-7): GAGVSQSPRYKVTKRGQDVALRCDPISGHVSLYWYRQALGQGPEFLTYFNYEAQQDKSGLPNDRFSAERPEGSISTLTIQRTEQRDSAMYRCASSLGDRGTYEQYFGPGTRLTVT.